This TCR beta chain appears in the sequencing data of a study of preoperative IRX-2 immunotherapy in early breast cancer. TCRdb's copy holds only in-frame clones and misses some; the assay was immunoSEQ multiplex PCR. The data contain roughly 62,000 clones, roughly 95% of them singletons. Documented treatment: preoperative locoregional IRX-2 cytokine immunotherapy. Preoperative locoregional IRX-2 cytokine immunotherapy was tested in the phase Ib source study. The source is a human donor with breast cancer. Sample collection occurred from a patient treated with IRX-2 immunotherapy.

This CDR3 is CASRRRGGGTDTQYF. The CDR3 nucleotides are TGTGCCAGCAGGAGGAGAGGGGGCGGCACAGATACGCAGTATTTT. The rearrangement links TRBV27 to TRBJ2-3; TRBD1 matches at 7 bases. The CDR3 runs to 15 residues. Trimming removed 6 bases from V and 1 base from J; junction bases left unmatched: 7. CDR1 is MNHEY, CDR2 SMNVEV, per germline (reference sequence).